Detailed here is one T cell receptor beta chain. Antigen specificity is unknown. CDR1 is SQVTM and CDR2 is ANQGSEA in the germline V gene. The CDR3 spans 13 residues. Between the trimmed V and J ends, which lost 4 bases and 2 bases, there was a span of 12 bases. It was with 60 Vbeta and 13 Jbeta primers that the PCR ran. Method: immunoSEQ multiplex PCR; TCRdb's copy keeps in-frame clones and lacks some. Counted here are more than 150,000 clones, around 80% occurring once; the ten biggest clones make up less than 2.5%. The data derive from a study of cytomegalovirus exposure and HLA in healthy donors. Findings of the study overall: A missense DCLRE1C variant was associated with V- and J-gene trimming of TCR beta chains in a later analysis, and an independent cohort replicated the association. Presence/absence analysis assumed near-uniform sequencing depth across donors. A previous analysis found most TCR beta V segments productive roughly 87% or roughly 30% of the time.

The J gene is TRBJ2-7, the V gene TRBV29-1; D perhaps matches TRBD2 (6 bases). This receptor was identified in a woman aged 25 to 45 in good health and CMV-seropositive. Material: PBMCs. The chain's CDR3 is CSVGGGTAYEQYF. The DNA for the CDR3 is TGCAGCGTTGGAGGAGGGACGGCCTACGAGCAGTACTTC.